This T cell receptor beta chain comes out of a study of shared clonotypes between healthy human individuals. Points from the study as a whole: Sequencing depth was predicted to influence how clonotypes are shared among donors. Relative to their counterparts shared across all four donors, non-shared clonotypes exhibited diminished generation probabilities.

Produced via immunoSEQ multiplex PCR; TCRdb's table is partial and in-frame only. There are about 2 million clones in the sample; about 95% occur only once, and around 1.2% lies in the top ten. As concerns this clone: The antigen remains undetermined.

Terminally differentiated effector memory CD45RA+ cells were left out of the naive CD8 fraction, which was CD45RO-negative and positively selected for CCR7. In germline, CDR1 is MNHEY, CDR2 SVGAGI. V lost 4 bases to trimming and J lost 9 bases; unmatched junction nucleotides: 6. This CDR3 contains 14 residues. The chain links TRBV6-5 to TRBJ2-1; TRBD2 matches 10 bases. Input material: naive CD8+ T cells sorted from blood. The clonotype was recovered from a man aged 18 to 35 in good health. The DNA for the CDR3 is TGTGCCAGCAGTTGGAGCGGGGGGGCAGGTGAGCAGTTCTTC. Protein: CASSWSGGAGEQFF.